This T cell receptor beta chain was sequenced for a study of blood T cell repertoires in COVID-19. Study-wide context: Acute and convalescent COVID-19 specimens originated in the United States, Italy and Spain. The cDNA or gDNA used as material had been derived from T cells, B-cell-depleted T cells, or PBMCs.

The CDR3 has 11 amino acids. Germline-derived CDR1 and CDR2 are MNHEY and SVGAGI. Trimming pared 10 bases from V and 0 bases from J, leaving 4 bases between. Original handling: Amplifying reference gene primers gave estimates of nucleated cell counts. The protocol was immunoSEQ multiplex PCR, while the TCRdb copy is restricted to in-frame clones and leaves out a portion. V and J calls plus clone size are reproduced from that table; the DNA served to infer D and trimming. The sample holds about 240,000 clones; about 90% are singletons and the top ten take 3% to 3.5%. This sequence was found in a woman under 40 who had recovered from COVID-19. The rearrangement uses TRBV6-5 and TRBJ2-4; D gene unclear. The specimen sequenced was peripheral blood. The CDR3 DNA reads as TGTGCCACTATAGCCAAAAACATTCAGTACTTC. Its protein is CATIAKNIQYF.